This TCR beta chain was obtained from a study of T cells after yellow fever vaccination. Study-level points and caveats: Contaminants from the bulk population, in the form of abundant clonotypes, could be found in FACS-sorted repertoires. Reappearing after the booster were most of the clones from primary vaccination (about 95% CD4, 85% to 90% CD8).

This clonotype was recorded a few times. Antigen specificity is unknown. The V segment lost 5 bases and the J segment 9 bases; nucleotides outside the gene matches: 7. This CDR3 contains 14 residues. TCRdb independently ran MiXCR on the 5' RACE reads; one entry per CDR3 protein. In the table there are almost 600,000 distinct CDR3 sequences, roughly 14% of which are singletons. The chain links TRBV12-3 or TRBV12-4 to TRBJ2-1; 10 bases fit TRBD2. The sample was PBMCs, taken on the day of the yellow fever booster vaccination. This sequence originates from a man aged 30 to 39 who received the YFV17D yellow fever vaccine. As DNA, the CDR3 is TGTGCCAGCAGTCCTAGCGGGAGATCGCGTGAGCAGTTCTTC. It translates to CASSPSGRSREQFF.